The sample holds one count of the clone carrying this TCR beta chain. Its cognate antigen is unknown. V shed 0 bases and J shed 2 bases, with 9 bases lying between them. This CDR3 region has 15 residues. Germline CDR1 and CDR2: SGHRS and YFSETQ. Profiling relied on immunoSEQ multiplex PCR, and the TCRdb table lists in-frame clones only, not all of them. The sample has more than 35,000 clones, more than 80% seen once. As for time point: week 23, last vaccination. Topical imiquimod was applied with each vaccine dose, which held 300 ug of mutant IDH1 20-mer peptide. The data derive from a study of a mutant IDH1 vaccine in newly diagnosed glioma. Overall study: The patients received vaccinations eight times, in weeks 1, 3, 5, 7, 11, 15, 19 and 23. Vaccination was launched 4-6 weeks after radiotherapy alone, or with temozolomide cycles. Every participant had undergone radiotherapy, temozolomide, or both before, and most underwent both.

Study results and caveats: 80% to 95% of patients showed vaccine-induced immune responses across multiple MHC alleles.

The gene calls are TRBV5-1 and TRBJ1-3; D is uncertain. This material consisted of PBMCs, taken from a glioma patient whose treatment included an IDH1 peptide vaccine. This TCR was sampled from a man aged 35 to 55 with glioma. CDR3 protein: CASSLEGPPGNTIYF. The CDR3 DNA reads TGCGCCAGCAGCTTGGAAGGGCCCCCTGGAAACACCATATATTTT.